This T cell receptor delta chain was obtained from a study of gamma-delta chains in newborns, infants, children. As for the study in general: Microbial exposure reportedly drives polyclonal innate γδ T cell expansion after birth.

TCRdb re-called clones from the reads using CATT. The profile shows about 5,000 delta-chain clones, around 3% of them singletons. This clone was seen more than once but under ten times. The junction departs from germline at one end; a sequencing error may be responsible. This same CDR3 is encoded by further DNA sequences in the sample. The CDR3 sequence is 19 residues long. In germline, CDR1 is TSWWSYY, CDR2 QGS. The V gene is TRDV1, the J gene TRDJ1; TRDD3 agrees at 11 bases. The receptor's source is a child who was a newborn, infant or young child, either healthy, febrile or measles-vaccinated (not recorded which). The sequenced material came from blood. The DNA for the CDR3 is TGTGCCCTTGGGGACCGCTTCCATGGGGGATACGCGATCACCGATAAACTCATCTTT. Its protein is CALGDRFHGGYAITDKLIF.